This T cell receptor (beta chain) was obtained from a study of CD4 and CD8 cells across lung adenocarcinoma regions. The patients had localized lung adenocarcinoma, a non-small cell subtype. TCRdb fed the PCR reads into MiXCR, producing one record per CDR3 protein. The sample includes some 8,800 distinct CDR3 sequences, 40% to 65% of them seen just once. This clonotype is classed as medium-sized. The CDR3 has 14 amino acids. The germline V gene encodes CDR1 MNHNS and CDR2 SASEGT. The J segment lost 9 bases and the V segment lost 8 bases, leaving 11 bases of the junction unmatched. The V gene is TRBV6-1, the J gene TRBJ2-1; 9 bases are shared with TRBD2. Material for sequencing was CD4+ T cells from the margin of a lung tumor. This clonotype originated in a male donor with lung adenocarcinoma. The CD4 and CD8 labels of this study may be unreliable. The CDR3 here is CASGRVAGVLEQFF. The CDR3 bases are TGTGCCAGCGGGAGAGTAGCGGGGGTCCTTGAGCAGTTCTTC.